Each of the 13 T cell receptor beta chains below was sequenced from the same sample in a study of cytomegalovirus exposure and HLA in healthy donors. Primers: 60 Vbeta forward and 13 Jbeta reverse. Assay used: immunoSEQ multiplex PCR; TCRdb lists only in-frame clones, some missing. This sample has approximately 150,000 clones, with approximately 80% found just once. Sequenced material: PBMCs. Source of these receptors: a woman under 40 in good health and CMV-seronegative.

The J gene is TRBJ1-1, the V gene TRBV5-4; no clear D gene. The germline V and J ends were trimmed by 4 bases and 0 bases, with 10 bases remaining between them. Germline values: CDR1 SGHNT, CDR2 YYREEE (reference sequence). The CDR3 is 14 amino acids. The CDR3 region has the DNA TGTGCCAGCAGCCAGGAGGCCATGAACACTGAAGCTTTCTTT. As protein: CASSQEAMNTEAFF.

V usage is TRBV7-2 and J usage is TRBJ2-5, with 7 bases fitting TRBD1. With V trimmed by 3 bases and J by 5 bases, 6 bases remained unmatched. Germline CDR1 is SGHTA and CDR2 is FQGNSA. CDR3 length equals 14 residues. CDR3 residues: CASSFQGGGETQYF. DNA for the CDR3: TGTGCCAGCAGCTTTCAAGGGGGCGGGGAGACCCAGTACTTC. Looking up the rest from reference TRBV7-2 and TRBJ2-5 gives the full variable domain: GAGVSQSPSNKVTEKGKDVELRCDPISGHTALYWYRQSLGQGLEFLIYFQGNSAPDKSGLPSDRFSAERTGGSVSTLTIQRTQQEDSAVYLCASSFQGGGETQYFGPGTRLLVL.

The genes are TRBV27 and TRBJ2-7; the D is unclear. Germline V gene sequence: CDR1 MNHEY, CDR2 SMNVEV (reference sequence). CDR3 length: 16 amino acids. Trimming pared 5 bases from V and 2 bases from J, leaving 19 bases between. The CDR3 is CASSPRPPTTPYEQYF. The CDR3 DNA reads TGTGCCAGCAGTCCTCGTCCCCCTACTACCCCCTACGAGCAGTACTTC.

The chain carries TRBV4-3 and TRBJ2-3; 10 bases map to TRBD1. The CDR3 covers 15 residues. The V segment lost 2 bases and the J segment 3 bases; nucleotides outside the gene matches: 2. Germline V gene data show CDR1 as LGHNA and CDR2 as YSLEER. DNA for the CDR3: TGCGCCAGCAGCCAATGGACAGGGGGAACAGATACGCAGTATTTT. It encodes CASSQWTGGTDTQYF.

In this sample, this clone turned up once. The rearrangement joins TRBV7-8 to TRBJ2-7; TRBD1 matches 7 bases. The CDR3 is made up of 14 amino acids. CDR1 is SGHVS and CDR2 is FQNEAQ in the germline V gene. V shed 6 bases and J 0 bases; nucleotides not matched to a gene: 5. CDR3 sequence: CASRNRDSSYEQYF. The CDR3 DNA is TGTGCCAGCAGGAACCGGGACAGCTCCTACGAGCAGTACTTC.

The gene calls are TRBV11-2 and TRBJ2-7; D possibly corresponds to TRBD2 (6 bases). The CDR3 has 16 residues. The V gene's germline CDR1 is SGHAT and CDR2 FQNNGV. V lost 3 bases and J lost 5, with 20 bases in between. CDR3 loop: CASSFSVGQGGHEQYF. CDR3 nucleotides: TGTGCCAGCAGCTTCTCTGTAGGGCAGGGAGGCCACGAGCAGTACTTC.

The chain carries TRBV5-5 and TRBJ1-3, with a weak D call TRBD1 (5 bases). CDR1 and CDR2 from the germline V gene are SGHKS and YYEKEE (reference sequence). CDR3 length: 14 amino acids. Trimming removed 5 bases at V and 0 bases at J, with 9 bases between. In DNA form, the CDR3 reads TGTGCCAGCAGGCGCCAGGGCTCTGGAAACACCATATATTTT. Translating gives CASRRQGSGNTIYF. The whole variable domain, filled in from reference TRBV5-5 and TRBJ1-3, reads DAGVTQSPTHLIKTRGQQVTLRCSPISGHKSVSWYQQVLGQGPQFIFQYYEKEERGRGNFPDRFSARQFPNYSSELNVNALLLGDSALYLCASRRQGSGNTIYFGEGSWLTVV.

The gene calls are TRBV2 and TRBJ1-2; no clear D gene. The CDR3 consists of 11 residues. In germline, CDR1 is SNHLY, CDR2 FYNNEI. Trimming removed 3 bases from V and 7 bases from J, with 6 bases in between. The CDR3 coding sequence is TGTGCCAGCAGTGAGCGCGTTGGCTACACCTTC. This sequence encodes CASSERVGYTF.

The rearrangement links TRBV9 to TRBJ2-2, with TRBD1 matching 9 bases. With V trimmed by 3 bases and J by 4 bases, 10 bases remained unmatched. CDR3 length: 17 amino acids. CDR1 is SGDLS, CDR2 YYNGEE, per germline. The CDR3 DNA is TGTGCCAGCAGCGCCAACAGGGGGCTACGTGGCACCGGGGAGCTGTTTTTT. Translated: CASSANRGLRGTGELFF.

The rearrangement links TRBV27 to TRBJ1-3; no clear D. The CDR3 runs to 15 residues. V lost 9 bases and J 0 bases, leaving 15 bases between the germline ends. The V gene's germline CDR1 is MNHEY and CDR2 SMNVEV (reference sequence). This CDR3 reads CASGTAAHSGNTIYF. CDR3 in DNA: TGTGCCAGTGGCACAGCTGCCCACTCTGGAAACACCATATATTTT.

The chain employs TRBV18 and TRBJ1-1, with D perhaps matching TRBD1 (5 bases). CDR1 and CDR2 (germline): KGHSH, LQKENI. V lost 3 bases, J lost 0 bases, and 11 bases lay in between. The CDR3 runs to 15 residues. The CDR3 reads CASSPSGFMNTEAFF. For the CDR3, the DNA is TGTGCCAGCTCACCCTCAGGGTTCATGAACACTGAAGCTTTCTTT.

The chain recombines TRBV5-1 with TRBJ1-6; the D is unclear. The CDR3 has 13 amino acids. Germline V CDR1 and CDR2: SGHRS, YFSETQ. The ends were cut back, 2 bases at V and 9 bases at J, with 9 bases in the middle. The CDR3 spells CASSLQSSSPLHF. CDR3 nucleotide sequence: TGCGCCAGCAGCTTACAGTCTTCTTCACCCCTCCACTTT.

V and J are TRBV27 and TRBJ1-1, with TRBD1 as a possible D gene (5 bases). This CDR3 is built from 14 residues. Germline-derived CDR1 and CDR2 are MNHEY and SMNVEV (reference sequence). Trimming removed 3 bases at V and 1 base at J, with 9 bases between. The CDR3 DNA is TGTGCCAGCAGTTTCCGAACAGGGAACACTGAAGCTTTCTTT. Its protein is CASSFRTGNTEAFF.